This section outlines one T cell receptor beta chain sequence together with its context. The antigen remains unidentified. Naive CD8 cells lacked CD45RO and underwent positive selection for CCR7, leaving out terminally differentiated effector memory CD45RA+ cells. The data originate from a study of shared clonotypes between healthy human individuals. Study-wide points: Around 5.4% of naive CD4 clonotypes were common to a handful of donors. Only blood was sampled; tissue repertoires likely differ.

Germline CDR1 is SGDLS and CDR2 is YYNGEE. With V trimmed by 7 bases and J by 5 bases, 11 bases remained unmatched. CDR3 length: 15 residues. The DNA input per sorted-subset replicate PCR was roughly 180 ng, corresponding to 32,000 or so T cell genomes. Methods used by the authors: There were no quality scores in the junction-only immunoSEQ sequences, so filtering differed. TCRdb keeps only in-frame clones here, not all; method: immunoSEQ multiplex PCR. Clone size and V and J calls were adopted from that table, with D and trimming inferred from the DNA. The table lists about 870,000 clones, 80% to 95% of them singletons.

The material sequenced was naive CD8+ T cells sorted from blood. This TCR came from a young man in good health. The chain carries TRBV9 and TRBJ2-1, with 8 bases aligning to TRBD2. CDR3 nucleotide sequence: TGTGCCAGCGCCCCTTTTAGCGGGATCGACAATGAGCAGTTCTTC. This sequence encodes CASAPFSGIDNEQFF. The whole variable domain, remainder taken from reference TRBV9 and TRBJ2-1, is DSGVTQTPKHLITATGQRVTLRCSPRSGDLSVYWYQQSLDQGLQFLIQYYNGEERAKGNILERFSAQQFPDLHSELNLSSLELGDSALYFCASAPFSGIDNEQFFGPGTRLTVL.